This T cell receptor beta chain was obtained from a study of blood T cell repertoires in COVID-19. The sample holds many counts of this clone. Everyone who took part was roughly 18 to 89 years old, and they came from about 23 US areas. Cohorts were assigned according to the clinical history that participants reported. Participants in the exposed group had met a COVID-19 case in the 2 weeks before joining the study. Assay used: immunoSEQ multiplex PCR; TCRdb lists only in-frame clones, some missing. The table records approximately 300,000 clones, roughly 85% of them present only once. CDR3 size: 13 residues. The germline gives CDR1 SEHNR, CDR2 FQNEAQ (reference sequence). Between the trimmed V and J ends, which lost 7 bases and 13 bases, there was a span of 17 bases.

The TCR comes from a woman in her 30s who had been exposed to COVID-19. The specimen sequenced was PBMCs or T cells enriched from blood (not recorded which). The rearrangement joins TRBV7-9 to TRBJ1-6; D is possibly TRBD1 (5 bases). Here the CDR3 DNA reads TGTGCCAGCACAGAGGACACCGCTTGGCCCCTCCACTTT. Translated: CASTEDTAWPLHF.